This T cell receptor beta chain was identified during a study of OX40 agonist ivuxolimab in advanced cancers. Study-wide background: Enrollees could have had prior anti-PD-1, anti-PD-L1 or anti-CTLA-4 therapy, which 40% to 45% had received. General study findings and limits: More expanded clones were seen, on average, in CD8+ T cells than in CD4+.

V was shortened by 6 bases and J by 5 bases, with 17 bases between the two germline ends. CDR1 and CDR2 from the germline V gene are SGHAT and FQDESV (reference sequence). The CDR3 runs 15 residues. The data were produced by immunoSEQ multiplex PCR, yet TCRdb's version contains in-frame clones alone and is incomplete. Counted here are more than 11,000 clones, around 84% occurring once; the ten biggest clones make up around 20%. To note about this clone: The antigen remains unidentified.

The clonotype was recovered from an adult with an advanced solid tumor such as melanoma, head and neck, liver or kidney cancer. The sample was CD4+ or CD8+ T cells sorted from blood, taken in a trial of the OX40 agonist ivuxolimab. V gene TRBV11-1 combines with J gene TRBJ2-1; D remains ambiguous. The CDR3 region has the DNA TGTGCCAGCAGATACTTCGCGTATGAGGACAATGAGCAGTTCTTC. Translated: CASRYFAYEDNEQFF.